These 6 T cell receptor beta chains came from one sample sequenced in a study of blood T cells in healthy people across ages. Primers used in a second PCR of roughly 6 to 12 cycles were a sample-barcoded 5' primer and a J-beta primer mix. MiXCR, run by TCRdb on the 5' RACE reads, gives a single entry per CDR3 protein. Of hundreds of thousands of distinct CDR3 sequences in the sample, about 61% were seen once. Material: blood. These receptors all stem from a man between 35 and 55 years old in good health.

This clonotype was observed a few times. This chain joins TRBV20-1 and TRBJ2-7; the match to TRBD2 covers 11 bases. After removal of 5 bases from V and 2 bases from J, the junction contained 5 bases not matched to a gene. Germline loops: CDR1 DFQATT, CDR2 SNEGSKA (reference sequence). The length of the CDR3 is 14 residues. The CDR3 here is CSAPKGLAAYEQYF. CDR3 coding DNA: TGCAGTGCTCCTAAGGGACTAGCGGCCTACGAGCAGTACTTC.

The chain carries TRBV20-1 and TRBJ2-5; D is uncertain. Germline V gene lookup returns CDR1 DFQATT and CDR2 SNEGSKA (reference sequence). The CDR3 has 12 amino acids. Trimming shortened V by 5 bases and J by 5 bases, and 12 bases separated the two germline ends. Here the CDR3 reads CSASPTGETQYF. Here the CDR3 DNA reads TGCAGTGCTTCACCCACTGGGGAGACCCAGTACTTC.

This clonotype has more than one count but fewer than ten. V usage is TRBV21-1 and J usage is TRBJ2-6. TRBV21-1 represents a pseudogene. This CDR3 is built from 18 residues. This CDR3 reads CASSIASVSVTGANVLTF. The CDR3 coding sequence is TGTGCCAGCAGCATTGCCTCAGTGTCGGTTACTGGGGCCAACGTCCTGACTTTC.

This CDR3 reads CASSQRQGRTNEQFF. Here the CDR3 DNA reads TGTGCCAGCAGCCAAAGACAGGGGAGGACCAATGAGCAGTTCTTC. The rearrangement links TRBV14 to TRBJ2-1, with 8 bases that match TRBD1. After removal of 2 bases from V and 6 bases from J, the junction contained 6 bases not matched to a gene. This CDR3 comprises 15 residues. The germline CDR1 and CDR2 sequences are SGHDN and FVKESK.

CDR3: CASRNREHLGGTEAFF. The CDR3 region has the DNA TGTGCCAGCAGGAACCGGGAGCACCTCGGGGGCACTGAAGCTTTCTTT. This rearrangement joins TRBV3-1 to TRBJ1-1, with a tentative D call TRBD1 (5 bases). The germline V and J ends were trimmed by 6 bases and 4 bases, with 21 bases remaining between them. CDR1 is LGHDT, CDR2 YNNKEL, per germline (reference sequence). The CDR3 totals 16 residues.

The rearrangement uses TRBV7-2 and TRBJ2-4; 10 bases agree with TRBD1. This CDR3 spans 14 amino acids. The trim removed 3 bases at V and 13 bases at J, leaving 9 bases unmatched. Germline CDR1 SGHTA, CDR2 FQGNSA. In DNA, the CDR3 is TGTGCCAGCAGCTTTGGACAGGGGGTAGAGGAGCAGTACTTC. Amino acid sequence: CASSFGQGVEEQYF. The full variable domain, in which reference TRBV7-2 and TRBJ2-4 provide the parts outside the CDR3, is GAGVSQSPSNKVTEKGKDVELRCDPISGHTALYWYRQSLGQGLEFLIYFQGNSAPDKSGLPSDRFSAERTGGSVSTLTIQRTQQEDSAVYLCASSFGQGVEEQYFGAGTRLSVL.